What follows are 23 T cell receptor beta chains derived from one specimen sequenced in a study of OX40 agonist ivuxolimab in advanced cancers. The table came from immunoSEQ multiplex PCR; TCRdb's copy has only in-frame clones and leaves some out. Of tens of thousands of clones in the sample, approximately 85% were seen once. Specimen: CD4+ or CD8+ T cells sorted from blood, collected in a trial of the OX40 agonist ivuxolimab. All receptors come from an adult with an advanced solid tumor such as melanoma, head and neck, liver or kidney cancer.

CDR3 protein: CASSQGAYSLQETQYF. CDR3 coding DNA: TGCGCCAGCAGCCAAGGCGCATACTCTCTCCAAGAGACCCAGTACTTC. The chain joins TRBV4-3 to TRBJ2-5; no reliable D call. The V gene lost 1 base and the J gene lost 1 base, with 13 bases spanning the gap. CDR3 length equals 16 residues. Germline CDR1 is LGHNA and CDR2 is YSLEER.

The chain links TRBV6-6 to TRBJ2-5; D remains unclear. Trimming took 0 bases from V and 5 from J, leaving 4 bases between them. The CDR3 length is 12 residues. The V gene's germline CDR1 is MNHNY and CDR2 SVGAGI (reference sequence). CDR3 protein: CASSYSPETQYF. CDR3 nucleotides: TGTGCCAGCAGTTACTCGCCCGAGACCCAGTACTTC.

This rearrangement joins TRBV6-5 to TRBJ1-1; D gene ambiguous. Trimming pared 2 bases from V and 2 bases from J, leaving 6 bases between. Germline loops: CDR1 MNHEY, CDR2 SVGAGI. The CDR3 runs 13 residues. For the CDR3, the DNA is TGTGCCAGCAGTTACCAGGCAAACACTGAAGCTTTCTTT. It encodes CASSYQANTEAFF.

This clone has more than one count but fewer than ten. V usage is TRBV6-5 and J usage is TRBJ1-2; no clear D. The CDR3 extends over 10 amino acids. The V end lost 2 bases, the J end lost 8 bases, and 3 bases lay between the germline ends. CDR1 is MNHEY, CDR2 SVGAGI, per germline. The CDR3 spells CASSYGGYTF. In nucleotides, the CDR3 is TGTGCCAGCAGTTACGGGGGCTACACCTTC.

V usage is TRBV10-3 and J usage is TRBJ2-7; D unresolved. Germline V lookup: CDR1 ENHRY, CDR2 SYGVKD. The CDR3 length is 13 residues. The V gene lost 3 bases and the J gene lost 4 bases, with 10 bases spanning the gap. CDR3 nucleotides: TGTGCCATCAGTGATCGACCGCTTTACGAGCAGTACTTC. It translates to CAISDRPLYEQYF.

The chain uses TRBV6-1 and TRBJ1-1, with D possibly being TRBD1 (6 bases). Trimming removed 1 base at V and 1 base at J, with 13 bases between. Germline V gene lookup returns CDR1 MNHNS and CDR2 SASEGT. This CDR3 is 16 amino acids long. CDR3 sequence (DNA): TGTGCCAGCAGTGAAGATACAGGGAGCGGGAACACTGAAGCTTTCTTT. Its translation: CASSEDTGSGNTEAFF.

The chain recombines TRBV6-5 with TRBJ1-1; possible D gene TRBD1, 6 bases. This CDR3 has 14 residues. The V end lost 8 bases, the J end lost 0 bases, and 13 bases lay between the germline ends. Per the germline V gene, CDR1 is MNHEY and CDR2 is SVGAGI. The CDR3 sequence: CASGRGHLNTEAFF. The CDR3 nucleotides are TGTGCCAGCGGGAGGGGACACTTGAACACTGAAGCTTTCTTT.

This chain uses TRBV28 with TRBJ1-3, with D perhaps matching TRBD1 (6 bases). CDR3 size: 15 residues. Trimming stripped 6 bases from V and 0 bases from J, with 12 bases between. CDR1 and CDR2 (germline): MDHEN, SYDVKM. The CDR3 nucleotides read TGTGCCAGCAGGGGGGGGCCTTACTCTGGAAACACCATATATTTT. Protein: CASRGGPYSGNTIYF.

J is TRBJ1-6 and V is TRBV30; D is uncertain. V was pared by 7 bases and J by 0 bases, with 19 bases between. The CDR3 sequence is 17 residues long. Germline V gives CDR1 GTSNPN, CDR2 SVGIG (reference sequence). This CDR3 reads CAFRSGVMSSYNSPLHF. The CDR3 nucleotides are TGTGCCTTCCGATCAGGAGTAATGAGCTCCTATAATTCACCCCTCCACTTT.

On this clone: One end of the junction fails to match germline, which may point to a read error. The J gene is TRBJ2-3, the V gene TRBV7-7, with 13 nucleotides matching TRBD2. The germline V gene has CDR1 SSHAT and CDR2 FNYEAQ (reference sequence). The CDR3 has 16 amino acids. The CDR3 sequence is CASSPTSGGFTDTQYF. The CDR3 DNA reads TGTGCTAGCAGCCCGACTAGCGGGGGGTTTACAGATACGCAGTATTTT.

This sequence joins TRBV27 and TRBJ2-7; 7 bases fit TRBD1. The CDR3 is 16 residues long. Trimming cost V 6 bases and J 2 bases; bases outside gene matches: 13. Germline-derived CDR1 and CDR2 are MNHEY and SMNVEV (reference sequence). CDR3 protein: CASSPLTGEATYEQYF. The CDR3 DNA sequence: TGTGCCAGCAGCCCTCTAACAGGGGAAGCCACCTACGAGCAGTACTTC.

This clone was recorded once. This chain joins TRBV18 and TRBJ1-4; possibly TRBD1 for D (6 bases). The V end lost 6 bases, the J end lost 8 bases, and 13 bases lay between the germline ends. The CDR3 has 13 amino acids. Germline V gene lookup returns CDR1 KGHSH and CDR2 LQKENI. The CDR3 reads CASSIGGYEKLFF. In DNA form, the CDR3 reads TGTGCCAGCTCTATAGGGGGGTACGAAAAACTGTTTTTT. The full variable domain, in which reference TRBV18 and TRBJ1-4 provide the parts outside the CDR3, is NAGVMQNPRHLVRRRGQEARLRCSPMKGHSHVYWYRQLPEEGLKFMVYLQKENIIDESGMPKERFSAEFPKEGPSILRIQQVVRGDSAAYFCASSIGGYEKLFFGSGTQLSVL.

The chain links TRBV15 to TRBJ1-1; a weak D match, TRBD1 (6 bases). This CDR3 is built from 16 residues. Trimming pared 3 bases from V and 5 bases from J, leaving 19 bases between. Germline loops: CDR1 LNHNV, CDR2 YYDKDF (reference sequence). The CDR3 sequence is CATSRGRTGMGTEAFF. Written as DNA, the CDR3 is TGTGCCACCAGCAGGGGTCGTACAGGGATGGGGACTGAAGCTTTCTTT.

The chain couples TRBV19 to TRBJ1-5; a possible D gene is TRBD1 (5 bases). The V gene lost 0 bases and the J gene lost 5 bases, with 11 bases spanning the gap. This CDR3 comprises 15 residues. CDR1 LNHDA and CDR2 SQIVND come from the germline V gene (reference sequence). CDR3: CASSIDGGVHQPQHF. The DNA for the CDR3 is TGTGCCAGTAGTATAGATGGAGGGGTACATCAGCCCCAGCATTTT.

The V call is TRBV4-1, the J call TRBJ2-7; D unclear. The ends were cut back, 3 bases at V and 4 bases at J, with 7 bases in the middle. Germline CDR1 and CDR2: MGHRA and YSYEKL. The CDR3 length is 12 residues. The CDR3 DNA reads TGCGCCAGCAGCCAGAACTTTTACGAGCAGTACTTC. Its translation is CASSQNFYEQYF.

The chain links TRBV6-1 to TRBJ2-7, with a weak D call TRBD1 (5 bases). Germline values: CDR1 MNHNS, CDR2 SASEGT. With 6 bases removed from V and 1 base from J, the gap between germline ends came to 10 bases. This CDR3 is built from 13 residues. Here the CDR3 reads CASSYQGSYEQYF. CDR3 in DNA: TGTGCCAGCAGCTATCAGGGATCCTACGAGCAGTACTTC.

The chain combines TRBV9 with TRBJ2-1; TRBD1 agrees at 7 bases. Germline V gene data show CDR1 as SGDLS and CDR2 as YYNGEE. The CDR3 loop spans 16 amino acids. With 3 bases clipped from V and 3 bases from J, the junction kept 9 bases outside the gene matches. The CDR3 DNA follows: TGTGCCAGCAGCGGATCCGGGACAGTATTCTACAATGAGCAGTTCTTC. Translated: CASSGSGTVFYNEQFF.

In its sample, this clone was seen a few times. CDR3 in amino acids: CASSQVGTLEAFF. In nucleotides, the CDR3 is TGCGCCAGCAGCCAAGTAGGAACCCTTGAAGCTTTCTTT. The V call is TRBV4-1, the J call TRBJ1-1; no firm D call. The germline V and J ends were trimmed by 1 base and 7 bases, with 10 bases remaining between them. CDR1 is MGHRA, CDR2 YSYEKL, per germline. This CDR3 is 13 amino acids long.

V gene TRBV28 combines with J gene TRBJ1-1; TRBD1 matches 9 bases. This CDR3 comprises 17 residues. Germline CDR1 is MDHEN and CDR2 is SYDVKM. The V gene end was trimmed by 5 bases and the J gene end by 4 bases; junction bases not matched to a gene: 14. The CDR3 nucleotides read TGTGCCAGCAGTAGACCACAGGGGGCAGGGTCTTTCACTGAAGCTTTCTTT. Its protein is CASSRPQGAGSFTEAFF.

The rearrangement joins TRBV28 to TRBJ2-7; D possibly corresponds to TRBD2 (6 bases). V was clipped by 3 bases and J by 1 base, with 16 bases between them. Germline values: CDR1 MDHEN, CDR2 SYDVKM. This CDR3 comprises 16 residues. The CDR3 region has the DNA TGTGCCAGCAGTTTCCCTCTTAGCGGAGGGTCCTACGAGCAGTACTTC. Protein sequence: CASSFPLSGGSYEQYF.

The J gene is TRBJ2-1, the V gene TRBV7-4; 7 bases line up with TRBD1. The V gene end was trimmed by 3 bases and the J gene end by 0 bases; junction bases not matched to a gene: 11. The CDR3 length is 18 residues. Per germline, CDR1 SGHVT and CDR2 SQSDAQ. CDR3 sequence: CASSFISDRPSSYNEQFF. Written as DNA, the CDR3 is TGTGCCAGCAGCTTTATATCGGACAGGCCCAGCTCCTACAATGAGCAGTTCTTC.

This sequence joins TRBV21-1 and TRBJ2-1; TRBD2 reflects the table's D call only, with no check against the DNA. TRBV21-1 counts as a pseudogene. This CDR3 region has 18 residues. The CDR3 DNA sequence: TGTGCCAGCAGCAGGAGGAGGCCGGGACTAGCGTCCGACAATGAGCAGTTCTTC. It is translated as CASSRRRPGLASDNEQFF.

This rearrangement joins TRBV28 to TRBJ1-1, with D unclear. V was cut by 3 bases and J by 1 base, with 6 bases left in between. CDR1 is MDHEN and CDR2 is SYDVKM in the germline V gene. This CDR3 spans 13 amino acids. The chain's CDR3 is CASSFIGNTEAFF. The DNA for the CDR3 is TGTGCCAGCAGTTTTATAGGGAACACTGAAGCTTTCTTT.